The source of this T cell receptor beta chain is a study of a mutant IDH1 vaccine in newly diagnosed glioma. Regarding this clone: Its specificity is unknown.

Study observations and caveats: Pseudoprogression appears to have had no connection to changes in top peripheral T cell clonotypes.

The data were produced by immunoSEQ multiplex PCR, yet TCRdb's version contains in-frame clones alone and is incomplete. Altogether about 40,000 clones are present, 91% being singletons, with the ten largest covering about 2.6%. Time point here: week 5, during vaccination. Vaccination used 300 ug of mutant IDH1 20-mer peptide per dose, with topical imiquimod. Astrocytomas that were new, WHO grade 3 or 4, IDH1-mutant and ATRX-lost were present in the donors. From germline, CDR1 is SGHDT and CDR2 YYEEEE. Deletions cut 3 bases from V and 6 bases from J, with 15 bases between. CDR3 length: 14 residues. The chain is built from TRBV5-6 and TRBJ1-1; weak D call: TRBD1 (6 bases). The sequence was obtained from a man aged 50-59 years with glioma. This specimen consisted of PBMCs, obtained from a glioma patient whose treatment included an IDH1 peptide vaccine. CDR3 amino acids: CASSSGQGISEAFF. The CDR3 DNA follows: TGTGCCAGCAGCTCGGGCCAGGGGATTTCTGAAGCTTTCTTT.